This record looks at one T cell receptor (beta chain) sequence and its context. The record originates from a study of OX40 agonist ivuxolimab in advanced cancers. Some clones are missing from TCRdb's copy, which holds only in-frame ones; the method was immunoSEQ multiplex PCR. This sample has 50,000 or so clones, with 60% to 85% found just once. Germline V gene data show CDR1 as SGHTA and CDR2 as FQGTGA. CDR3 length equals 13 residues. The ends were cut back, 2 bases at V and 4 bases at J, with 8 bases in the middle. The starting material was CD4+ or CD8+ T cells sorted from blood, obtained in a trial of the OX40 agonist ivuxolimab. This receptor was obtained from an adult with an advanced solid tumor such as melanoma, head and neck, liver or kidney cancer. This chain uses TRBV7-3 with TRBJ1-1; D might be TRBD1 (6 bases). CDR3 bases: TGTGCCAGCAGCTTATCAGGGGCCACTGAAGCTTTCTTT. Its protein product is CASSLSGATEAFF.